The rows below give T cell receptor beta chains drawn from one sample of a study of shared clonotypes between healthy human individuals. Generated by immunoSEQ multiplex PCR, the TCRdb table keeps only in-frame clones and is missing some. In the table there are about 2,100,000 clones, approximately 94% of which are singletons. Specimen: naive CD8+ T cells from PBMCs. Receptor source: a man aged 18 to 29 in good health. Some clones in this sample may be carry-over from other donors' samples. The CDR3 runs from the conserved cysteine through the conserved F or W. A D gene is named only where the DNA matches it firmly. Some rows have no size entry. The others give once, few or many, or a class for an expanded clone.

size,D,V,J,CDR3,DNA
NA,NA,TRBV21-1,TRBJ2-1,CASSALRGTGANEQFF,TGTGCCAGCAGCGCGCTCCGTGGGACAGGGGCCAATGAGCAGTTCTTC
NA,TRBD1,TRBV7-9,TRBJ2-7,CASSLARDSSLTNYEQYF,TGTGCCAGCAGCTTAGCCCGGGACAGTAGCTTGACAAACTACGAGCAGTACTTC
NA,NA,TRBV27,TRBJ2-7,CASSLGWQGEQYF,TGTGCCAGCAGTTTAGGATGGCAGGGCGAGCAGTACTTC
NA,NA,TRBV9,TRBJ2-7,CASSPGWGYEQYF,TGTGCCAGCAGCCCCGGCTGGGGCTACGAGCAGTACTTC
NA,NA,TRBV20-1,TRBJ1-2,CSARPGYGYTF,TGCAGTGCTAGGCCCGGCTATGGCTACACCTTC
NA,NA,TRBV5-1,TRBJ1-2,CASSGRDPQRGYTF,TGCGCCAGCAGCGGCCGGGACCCACAGCGGGGCTACACCTTC
NA,NA,TRBV28,TRBJ1-4,CASTFDGGSNEKLFF,TGTGCCAGCACGTTCGACGGGGGGTCAAATGAAAAACTGTTTTTT
NA,TRBD2,TRBV27,TRBJ2-7,CASSLIPRGGLSYEQYF,TGTGCCAGCAGTTTAATCCCGCGGGGGGGCCTCTCCTACGAGCAGTACTTC
NA,NA,TRBV27,TRBJ1-2,CASRTDANYGYTF,TGTGCCAGCAGGACAGATGCCAACTATGGCTACACCTTC
NA,TRBD2,TRBV10-3,TRBJ2-7,CAISDGGTSYEQYF,TGTGCCATCAGTGACGGGGGGACCTCCTACGAGCAGTACTTC
once,NA,TRBV28,TRBJ1-1,CASSFRQSMNTEAFF,TGTGCCAGCAGTTTTAGGCAGTCCATGAACACTGAAGCTTTCTTT
NA,NA,TRBV28,TRBJ2-7,CASDNRGPLNAYEQYF,TGTGCCAGCGATAACCGCGGGCCTTTGAATGCCTACGAGCAGTACTTC
NA,TRBD2,TRBV4-2,TRBJ2-7,CASSLTEGGSYEQYF,TGTGCCAGCAGCCTTACGGAGGGAGGGTCCTACGAGCAGTACTTC
few,NA,TRBV4-1,TRBJ1-5,CASSQVGRGSQPQHF,TGCGCCAGCAGCCAAGTTGGGCGGGGGAGTCAGCCCCAGCATTTT
NA,NA,TRBV19,TRBJ2-7,CASSIGASEQYF,TGTGCCAGTAGTATCGGGGCCAGCGAGCAGTACTTC
NA,NA,TRBV15,TRBJ2-3,CATRGFAGDSTDTQYF,TGTGCCACCAGGGGGTTCGCGGGCGATAGCACAGATACGCAGTATTTT
NA,TRBD1,TRBV30,TRBJ2-7,CAWEPSAGTANEQYF,TGTGCCTGGGAACCATCCGCCGGGACAGCAAACGAGCAGTACTTC
NA,NA,TRBV7-3,TRBJ1-2,CASSPRLLANYGYTF,TGTGCCAGCAGCCCGAGACTGCTAGCTAACTATGGCTACACCTTC
few,TRBD1,TRBV4-1,TRBJ1-2,CASSPWDRGERGYTF,TGCGCCAGCAGCCCCTGGGACAGGGGAGAGAGGGGCTACACCTTC
NA,NA,TRBV27,TRBJ1-4,CASSPTGLPEKLFF,TGTGCCAGCAGTCCAACAGGGCTCCCTGAAAAACTGTTTTTT
NA,NA,TRBV5-1,TRBJ2-3,CASSLIGQGPDTQYF,TGCGCCAGCAGCTTGATAGGGCAGGGGCCAGATACGCAGTATTTT
NA,TRBD2,TRBV4-1,TRBJ2-1,CASSQDPSVAGAQFF,TGCGCCAGCAGCCAAGATCCCTCCGTAGCGGGAGCCCAGTTCTTC
NA,TRBD1,TRBV4-1,TRBJ1-5,CASSQVIQGGNQPQHF,TGCGCCAGCAGCCAAGTGATACAGGGGGGGAATCAGCCCCAGCATTTT
NA,NA,TRBV7-8,TRBJ2-3,CASSFSASEGTDTQYF,TGTGCCAGCAGCTTTTCGGCTAGCGAAGGGACAGATACGCAGTATTTT
NA,TRBD1,TRBV2,TRBJ1-2,CASTDRDRALRGYTF,TGTGCCAGCACCGACCGGGACAGGGCCCTTAGAGGCTACACCTTC
once,NA,TRBV9,TRBJ2-7,CASSVADGPYEQYF,TGTGCCAGCAGCGTAGCGGACGGCCCCTACGAGCAGTACTTC
NA,NA,TRBV7-9,TRBJ2-7,CASSNSPSLEQYF,TGTGCCAGCAGCAACAGCCCTTCTCTCGAGCAGTACTTC
NA,TRBD1,TRBV11-2,TRBJ1-4,CASSFTTGVNEKLFF,TGTGCCAGCAGCTTCACGACAGGGGTTAATGAAAAACTGTTTTTT
NA,NA,TRBV19,TRBJ2-5,CASSSGRGETQYF,TGTGCCTCGTCGTCAGGGAGGGGGGAGACCCAGTACTTC
NA,NA,TRBV7-9,TRBJ2-3,CASSFGQPFTDTQYF,TGTGCCAGCAGCTTCGGCCAGCCCTTCACAGATACGCAGTATTTT
NA,NA,TRBV23-1,TRBJ1-2,CASSQSSTAANYGYTF,TGCGCCAGCAGTCAATCGTCGACAGCAGCTAACTATGGCTACACCTTC
NA,NA,TRBV30,TRBJ1-2,CAFYTGTGYGYTF,TGTGCCTTTTACACCGGGACGGGGTATGGCTACACCTTC
NA,NA,TRBV6-5,TRBJ1-1,CASSSGVVGTEAFF,TGTGCCAGCAGTTCGGGGGTTGTGGGCACTGAAGCTTTCTTT
NA,TRBD2,TRBV28,TRBJ2-1,CASSLGLAAYNEQFF,TGTGCCAGCAGTTTAGGACTAGCGGCATACAATGAGCAGTTCTTC
NA,NA,TRBV7-9,TRBJ2-2,CASSTQDTGELFF,TGTGCCAGCAGTACACAGGACACCGGGGAGCTGTTTTTT
once,NA,TRBV19,TRBJ1-5,CASSLEDSNQPQHF,TGTGCCAGTAGTTTAGAGGACAGCAATCAGCCCCAGCATTTT
NA,TRBD1,TRBV27,TRBJ2-1,CASSPDRVWGNEQFF,TGTGCCAGCAGCCCTGACAGGGTGTGGGGCAATGAGCAGTTCTTC
NA,TRBD2,TRBV6-6,TRBJ2-5,CVSTRTREGEETQYF,TGTGTCAGCACCCGGACCCGGGAGGGGGAAGAGACCCAGTACTTC
NA,NA,TRBV9,TRBJ1-2,CASSAGLELGYGYTF,TGTGCCAGCAGTGCAGGGTTGGAGCTTGGCTATGGCTACACCTTC
NA,TRBD2,TRBV14,TRBJ2-7,CASSQDRLAGGKQYF,TGTGCCAGCAGCCAAGATCGACTAGCCGGGGGTAAGCAGTACTTC
NA,TRBD1,TRBV27,TRBJ2-7,CASSASETGAPYEQYF,TGTGCCAGCAGTGCGTCAGAGACAGGGGCGCCCTACGAGCAGTACTTC
NA,NA,TRBV15,TRBJ1-4,CATSIRFEKLFF,TGTGCCACCAGCATTAGGTTTGAAAAACTGTTTTTT
NA,TRBD2,TRBV4-3,TRBJ2-3,CASSQDRGPTSGYTDTQYF,TGCGCCAGCAGCCAAGATAGGGGTCCAACTAGCGGGTACACAGATACGCAGTATTTT
NA,TRBD1,TRBV14,TRBJ2-5,CASSPDRLQETQYF,TGTGCCAGCAGCCCGGACAGGTTACAAGAGACCCAGTACTTC
NA,NA,TRBV6-1,TRBJ1-2,CASSDGKVYGYTF,TGTGCCAGCAGTGATGGGAAGGTCTATGGCTACACCTTC
once,NA,TRBV19,TRBJ2-3,CASSITTDTQYF,TGTGCCAGTAGTATTACCACAGATACGCAGTATTTT
NA,NA,TRBV6-5,TRBJ2-5,CASSWSGAGETQYF,TGTGCCAGCAGTTGGTCGGGGGCGGGGGAGACCCAGTACTTC
NA,NA,TRBV7-2,TRBJ2-7,CASSLMRAYEQYF,TGTGCCAGCAGCCTCATGAGGGCCTACGAGCAGTACTTC
NA,NA,TRBV4-1,TRBJ1-2,CASSQEFSYYGYTF,TGCGCCAGCAGCCAAGAGTTTAGTTACTATGGCTACACCTTC
NA,TRBD1,TRBV5-6,TRBJ2-2,CASSLGRRTGLIAGELFF,TGTGCCAGCAGCTTGGGACGCCGGACAGGGTTAATCGCCGGGGAGCTGTTTTTT
once,NA,TRBV4-3,TRBJ2-7,CASSQVRQSSYEQYF,TGCGCCAGCAGCCAAGTAAGACAGAGCTCCTACGAGCAGTACTTC
NA,NA,TRBV6-5,TRBJ2-7,CASSYIHREGFHEQYF,TGTGCCAGCAGTTACATTCACAGGGAAGGCTTCCACGAGCAGTACTTC
once,NA,TRBV7-9,TRBJ2-3,CASSLAGVKDTQYF,TGTGCCAGCAGCTTAGCGGGAGTAAAAGATACGCAGTATTTT
NA,TRBD2,TRBV7-9,TRBJ2-7,CASRDRTSGDYEQYF,TGTGCCAGCAGGGATCGGACTAGCGGAGACTACGAGCAGTACTTC
NA,NA,TRBV27,TRBJ2-7,CASSLKVPGTYEQYF,TGTGCCAGCAGTTTAAAAGTCCCTGGAACCTACGAGCAGTACTTC